This note documents a single TCR beta chain sequence. TCRdb keeps only in-frame clones here, not all; method: immunoSEQ multiplex PCR. Among about 2.4 million clones, around nine tenths were seen once, and the ten largest hold roughly 0.14%. The record originates from a study of shared clonotypes between healthy human individuals. The length of the CDR3 is 15 residues. The junction had 11 bases not matched to a gene; V was cut back by 5 bases and J by 9 bases. Germline-derived CDR1 and CDR2 are LNHDA and SQIVND (reference sequence). The clonotype comes from a man aged 18 to 29 in good health. The source material was naive CD4+ T cells sorted from blood. Regarding subset: CD45RA+ positively selected. V usage is TRBV19 and J usage is TRBJ2-7, with TRBD2 matching over 12 bases. The DNA for the CDR3 is TGTGCCAGTAGTCCGCAAGGACTAGCGGGAACGGGGCAGTACTTC. It yields the protein CASSPQGLAGTGQYF.